This TCR beta chain was recovered during a study of cytomegalovirus exposure and HLA in healthy donors. Some clones are missing from TCRdb's copy, which holds only in-frame ones; the method was immunoSEQ multiplex PCR. The table lists about 130,000 clones, roughly 79% of them singletons. As to this clone: The antigen is undetermined.

This CDR3 is built from 16 residues. Trimming at V came to 3 bases and at J to 7 bases, leaving 10 bases not matched to a gene. Germline assignment: CDR1 LNHDA and CDR2 SQIVND (reference sequence). Study findings and constraints: According to the study, around 160 TCR beta chains were cytomegalovirus-associated.

The specimen was PBMCs. V is TRBV19 and J is TRBJ2-3; TRBD2 matches 10 bases. The source is a man in his thirties or forties in good health and CMV-seropositive. In DNA, the CDR3 is TGTGCCAGTAGTATGCGAGCGGGGGGGCTCGCGAATACGCAGTATTTT. It is translated as CASSMRAGGLANTQYF. Based on the CDR3 plus reference TRBV19 and TRBJ2-3, the full variable domain is DGGITQSPKYLFRKEGQNVTLSCEQNLNHDAMYWYRQDPGQGLRLIYYSQIVNDFQKGDIAEGYSVSREKKESFPLTVTSAQKNPTAFYLCASSMRAGGLANTQYFGPGTRLTVL.